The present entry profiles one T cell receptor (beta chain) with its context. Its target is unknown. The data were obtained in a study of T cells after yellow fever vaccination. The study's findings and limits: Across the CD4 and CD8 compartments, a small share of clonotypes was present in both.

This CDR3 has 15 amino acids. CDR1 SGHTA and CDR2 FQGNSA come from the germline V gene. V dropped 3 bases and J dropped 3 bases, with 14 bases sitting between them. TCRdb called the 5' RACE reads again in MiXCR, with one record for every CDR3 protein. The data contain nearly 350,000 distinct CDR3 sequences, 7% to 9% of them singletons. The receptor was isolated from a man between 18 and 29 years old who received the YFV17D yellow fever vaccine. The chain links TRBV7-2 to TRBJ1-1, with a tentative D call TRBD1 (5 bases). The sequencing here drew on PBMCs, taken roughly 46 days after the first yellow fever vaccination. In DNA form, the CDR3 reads TGTGCCAGCAGCTTGAGACAGCCCGGGGACACTGAAGCTTTCTTT. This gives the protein CASSLRQPGDTEAFF.